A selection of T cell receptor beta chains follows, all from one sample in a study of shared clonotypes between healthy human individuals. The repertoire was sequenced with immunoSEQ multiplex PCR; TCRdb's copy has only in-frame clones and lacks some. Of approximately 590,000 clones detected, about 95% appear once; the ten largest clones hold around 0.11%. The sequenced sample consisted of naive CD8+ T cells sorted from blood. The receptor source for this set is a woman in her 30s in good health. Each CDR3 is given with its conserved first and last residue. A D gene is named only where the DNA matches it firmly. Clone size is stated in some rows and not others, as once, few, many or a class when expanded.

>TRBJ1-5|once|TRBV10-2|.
CASSSINFNQPQHF
TGCGCCAGCAGCTCCATAAACTTTAATCAGCCCCAGCATTTT
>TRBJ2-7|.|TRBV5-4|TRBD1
CASSLGAGGSYEQYF
TGTGCCAGCAGCTTGGGGGCAGGGGGCTCCTACGAGCAGTACTTC
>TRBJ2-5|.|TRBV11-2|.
CASSLGIHEGETQYF
TGTGCCAGCAGCTTGGGGATTCACGAGGGGGAGACCCAGTACTTC
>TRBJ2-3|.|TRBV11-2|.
CASSPSYYEADTQYF
TGTGCCAGCAGCCCAAGTTACTACGAGGCAGATACGCAGTATTTT
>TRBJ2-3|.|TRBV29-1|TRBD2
CSVATSGYTDTQYF
TGCAGCGTTGCGACTAGCGGATACACAGATACGCAGTATTTT
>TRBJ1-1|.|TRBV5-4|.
CASSVGYTEAFF
TGTGCCAGCAGCGTAGGGTACACTGAAGCTTTCTTT
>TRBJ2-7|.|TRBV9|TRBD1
CASSVRTGDVIYEQYF
TGTGCCAGCAGCGTCCGGACAGGCGACGTAATCTACGAGCAGTACTTC
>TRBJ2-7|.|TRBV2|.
CASSDGLAEEGYEQYF
TGTGCCAGCAGTGATGGCCTAGCCGAGGAGGGCTACGAGCAGTACTTC
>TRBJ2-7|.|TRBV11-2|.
CASSPARELLGEQYF
TGTGCCAGCAGCCCGGCCCGGGAGCTCTTGGGGGAGCAGTACTTC
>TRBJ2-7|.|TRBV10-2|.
CASSPDLAYEQYF
TGCGCCAGCAGCCCAGACCTCGCCTACGAGCAGTACTTC
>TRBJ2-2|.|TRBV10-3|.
CAINGPGQEDTGELFF
TGTGCCATCAATGGGCCGGGACAAGAAGACACCGGGGAGCTGTTTTTT
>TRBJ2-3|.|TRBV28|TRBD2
CASSLLGTSVADTQYF
TGTGCCAGCAGTTTACTTGGGACTAGCGTCGCAGATACGCAGTATTTT
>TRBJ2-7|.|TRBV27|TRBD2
CASSHGLAYEQYF
TGTGCCAGCAGCCACGGACTAGCGTACGAGCAGTACTTC
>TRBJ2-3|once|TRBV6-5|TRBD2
CASSNGGRADTQYF
TGTGCCAGCTCAAACGGCGGGAGAGCAGATACGCAGTATTTT
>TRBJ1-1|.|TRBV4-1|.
CASSPRGPNTEAFF
TGCGCCAGCAGCCCGCGAGGGCCGAACACTGAAGCTTTCTTT